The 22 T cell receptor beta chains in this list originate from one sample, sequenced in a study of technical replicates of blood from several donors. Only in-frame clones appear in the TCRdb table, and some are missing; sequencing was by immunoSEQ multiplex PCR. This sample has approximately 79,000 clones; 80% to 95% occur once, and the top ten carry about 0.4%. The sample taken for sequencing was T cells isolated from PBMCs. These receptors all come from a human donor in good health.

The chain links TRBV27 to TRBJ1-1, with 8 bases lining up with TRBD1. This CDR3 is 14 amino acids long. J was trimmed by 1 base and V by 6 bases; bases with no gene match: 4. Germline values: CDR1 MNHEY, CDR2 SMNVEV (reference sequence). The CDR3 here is CASSRDRTNTEAFF. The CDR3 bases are TGTGCCAGCAGCCGGGACAGGACGAACACTGAAGCTTTCTTT.

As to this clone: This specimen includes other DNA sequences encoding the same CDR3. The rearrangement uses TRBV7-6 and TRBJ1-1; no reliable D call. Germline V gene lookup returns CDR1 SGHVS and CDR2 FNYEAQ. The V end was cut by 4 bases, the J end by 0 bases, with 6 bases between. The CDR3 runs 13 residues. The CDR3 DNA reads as TGTGCCAGCAGCTCGGGGATGAACACTGAAGCTTTCTTT. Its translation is CASSSGMNTEAFF.

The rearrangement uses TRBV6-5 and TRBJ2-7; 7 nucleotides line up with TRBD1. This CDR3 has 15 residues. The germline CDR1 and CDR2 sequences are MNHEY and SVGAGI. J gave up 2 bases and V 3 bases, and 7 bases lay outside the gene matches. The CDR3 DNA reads TGTGCCAGCAGTTATCGGGGACAGCGAACCTACGAGCAGTACTTC. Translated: CASSYRGQRTYEQYF.

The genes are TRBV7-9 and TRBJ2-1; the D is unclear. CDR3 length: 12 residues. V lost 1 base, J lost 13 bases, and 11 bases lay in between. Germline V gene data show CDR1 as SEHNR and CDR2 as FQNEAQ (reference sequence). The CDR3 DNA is TGTGCCAGCAGCTTAGGAGAGGCTGGACAGTTCTTC. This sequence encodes CASSLGEAGQFF.

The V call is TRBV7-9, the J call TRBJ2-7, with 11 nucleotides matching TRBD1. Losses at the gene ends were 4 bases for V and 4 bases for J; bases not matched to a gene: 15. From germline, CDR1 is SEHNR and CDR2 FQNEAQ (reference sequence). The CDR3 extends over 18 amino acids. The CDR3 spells CASSSTQAPGQGVYEQYF. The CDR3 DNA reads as TGTGCCAGCAGCTCAACCCAAGCGCCGGGACAGGGGGTATACGAGCAGTACTTC.

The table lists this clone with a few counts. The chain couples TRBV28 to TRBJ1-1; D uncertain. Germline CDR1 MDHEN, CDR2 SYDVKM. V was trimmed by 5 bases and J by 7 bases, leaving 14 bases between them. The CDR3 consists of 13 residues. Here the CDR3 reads CASSPAVSSEAFF. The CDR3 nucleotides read TGTGCCAGCAGTCCCGCGGTGAGTAGTGAAGCTTTCTTT.

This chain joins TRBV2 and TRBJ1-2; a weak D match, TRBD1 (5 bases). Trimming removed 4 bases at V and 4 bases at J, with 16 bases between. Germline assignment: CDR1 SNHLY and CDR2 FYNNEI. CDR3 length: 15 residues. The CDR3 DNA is TGTGCCAGCAGTGTTGACAGAGACCTTCCCTATGGCTACACCTTC. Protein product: CASSVDRDLPYGYTF.

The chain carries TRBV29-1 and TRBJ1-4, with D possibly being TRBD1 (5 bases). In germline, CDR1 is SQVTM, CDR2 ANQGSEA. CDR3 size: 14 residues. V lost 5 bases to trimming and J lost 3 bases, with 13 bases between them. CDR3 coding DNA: TGCAGCGTTCCCGGGGGGTATGCTAATGAAAAACTGTTTTTT. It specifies CSVPGGYANEKLFF. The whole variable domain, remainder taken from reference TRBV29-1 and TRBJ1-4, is SAVISQKPSRDICQRGTSLTIQCQVDSQVTMMFWYRQQPGQSLTLIATANQGSEATYESGFVIDKFPISRPNLTFSTLTVSNMSPEDSSIYLCSVPGGYANEKLFFGSGTQLSVL.

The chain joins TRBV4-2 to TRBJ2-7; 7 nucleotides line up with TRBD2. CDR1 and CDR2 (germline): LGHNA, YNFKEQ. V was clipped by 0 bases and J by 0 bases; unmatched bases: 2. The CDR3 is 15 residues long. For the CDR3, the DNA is TGTGCCAGCAGCCAAGAGCCGGGGGGCTCCTACGAGCAGTACTTC. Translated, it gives CASSQEPGGSYEQYF.

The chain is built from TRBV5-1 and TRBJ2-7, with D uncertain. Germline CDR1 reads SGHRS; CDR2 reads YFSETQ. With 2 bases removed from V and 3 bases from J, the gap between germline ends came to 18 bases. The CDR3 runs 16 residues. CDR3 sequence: CASSLSLSEVGYEQYF. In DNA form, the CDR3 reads TGCGCCAGCAGCTTAAGTCTTTCTGAGGTGGGCTACGAGCAGTACTTC.

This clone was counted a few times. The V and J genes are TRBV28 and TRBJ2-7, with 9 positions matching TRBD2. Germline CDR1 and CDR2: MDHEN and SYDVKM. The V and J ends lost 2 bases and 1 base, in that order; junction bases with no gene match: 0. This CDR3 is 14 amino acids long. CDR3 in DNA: TGTGCCAGCAGTTTAGCGGGAGGGTCCTACGAGCAGTACTTC. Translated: CASSLAGGSYEQYF.

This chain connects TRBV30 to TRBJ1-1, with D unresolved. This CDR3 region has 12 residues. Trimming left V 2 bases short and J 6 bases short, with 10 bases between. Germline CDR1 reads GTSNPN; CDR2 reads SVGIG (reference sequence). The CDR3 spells CAWSLRRSEAFF. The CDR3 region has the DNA TGTGCCTGGAGTCTCCGGAGATCTGAAGCTTTCTTT.

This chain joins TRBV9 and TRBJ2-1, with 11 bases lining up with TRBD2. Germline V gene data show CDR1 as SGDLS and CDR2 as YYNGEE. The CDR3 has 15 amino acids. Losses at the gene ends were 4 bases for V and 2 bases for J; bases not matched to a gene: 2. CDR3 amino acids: CASSIAGGPYNEQFF. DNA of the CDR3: TGTGCCAGCAGCATAGCGGGAGGGCCCTACAATGAGCAGTTCTTC.

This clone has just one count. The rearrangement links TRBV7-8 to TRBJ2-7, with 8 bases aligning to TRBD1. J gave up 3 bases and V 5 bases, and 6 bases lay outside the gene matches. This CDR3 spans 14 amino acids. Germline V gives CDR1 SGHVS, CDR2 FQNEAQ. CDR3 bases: TGTGCCAGCAGCAAAACCGGGACAGGCTACGAGCAGTACTTC. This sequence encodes CASSKTGTGYEQYF.

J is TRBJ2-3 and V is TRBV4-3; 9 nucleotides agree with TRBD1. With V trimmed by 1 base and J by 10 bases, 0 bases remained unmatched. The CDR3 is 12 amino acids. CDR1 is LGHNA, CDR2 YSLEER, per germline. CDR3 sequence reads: CASSQGTGAQYF. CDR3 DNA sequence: TGCGCCAGCAGCCAAGGGACAGGGGCGCAGTATTTT.

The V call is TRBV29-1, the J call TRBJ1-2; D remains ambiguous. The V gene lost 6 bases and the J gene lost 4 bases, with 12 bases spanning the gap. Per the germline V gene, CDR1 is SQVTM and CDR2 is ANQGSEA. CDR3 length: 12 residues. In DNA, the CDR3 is TGCAGCGTGTGGGTGGGAGTCTATGGCTACACCTTC. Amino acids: CSVWVGVYGYTF.

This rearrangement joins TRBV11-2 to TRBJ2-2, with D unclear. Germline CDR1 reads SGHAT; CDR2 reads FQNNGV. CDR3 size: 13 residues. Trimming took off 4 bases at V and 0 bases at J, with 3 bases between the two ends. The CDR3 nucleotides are TGTGCCAGCAGCTCAACGAACACCGGGGAGCTGTTTTTT. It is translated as CASSSTNTGELFF.

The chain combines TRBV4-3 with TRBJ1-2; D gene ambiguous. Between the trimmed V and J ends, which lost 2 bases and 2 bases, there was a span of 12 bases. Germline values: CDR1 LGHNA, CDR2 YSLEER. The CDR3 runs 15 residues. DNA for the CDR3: TGCGCCAGCAGCCAAAACCTAGGTGGGAACTATGGCTACACCTTC. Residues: CASSQNLGGNYGYTF.

The DNA for the CDR3 is TGTGCCTGTGAAGCAGGGGTTGGGACTGAAGCTTTCTTT. It yields the protein CACEAGVGTEAFF. The J gene is TRBJ1-1, the V gene TRBV30; possible D gene TRBD1, 6 bases. The CDR3 spans 13 residues. CDR1 is GTSNPN and CDR2 is SVGIG in the germline V gene (reference sequence). V lost 6 bases and J lost 5, with 16 bases in between.

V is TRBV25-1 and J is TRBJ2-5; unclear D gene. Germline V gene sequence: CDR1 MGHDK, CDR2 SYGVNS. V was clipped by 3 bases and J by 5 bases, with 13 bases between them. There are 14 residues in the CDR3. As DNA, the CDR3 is TGTGCCAGCAGTGACAACCTAGACTCGGAGACCCAGTACTTC. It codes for CASSDNLDSETQYF.

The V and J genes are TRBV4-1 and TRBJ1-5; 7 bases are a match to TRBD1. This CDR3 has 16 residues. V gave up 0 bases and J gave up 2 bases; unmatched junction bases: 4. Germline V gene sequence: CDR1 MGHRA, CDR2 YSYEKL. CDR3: CASSQDGGGGNQPQHF. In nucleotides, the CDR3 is TGCGCCAGCAGCCAAGATGGAGGGGGCGGCAATCAGCCCCAGCATTTT.

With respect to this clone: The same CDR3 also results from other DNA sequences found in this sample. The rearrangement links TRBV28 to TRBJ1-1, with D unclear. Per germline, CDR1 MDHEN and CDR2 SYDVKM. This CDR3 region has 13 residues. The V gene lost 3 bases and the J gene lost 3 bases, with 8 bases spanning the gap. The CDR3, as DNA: TGTGCCAGCAGTTTTTCACGGTACACTGAAGCTTTCTTT. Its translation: CASSFSRYTEAFF.